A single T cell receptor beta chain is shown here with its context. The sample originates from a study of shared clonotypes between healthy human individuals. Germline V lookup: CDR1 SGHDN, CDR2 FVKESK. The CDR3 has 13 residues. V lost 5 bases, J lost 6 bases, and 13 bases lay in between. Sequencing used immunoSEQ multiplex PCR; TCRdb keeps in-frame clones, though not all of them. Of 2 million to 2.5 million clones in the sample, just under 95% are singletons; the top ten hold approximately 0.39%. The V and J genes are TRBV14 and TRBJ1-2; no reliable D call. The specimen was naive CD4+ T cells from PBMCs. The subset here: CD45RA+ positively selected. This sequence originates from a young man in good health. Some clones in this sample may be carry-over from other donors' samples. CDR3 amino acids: CASSSRTPDGYTF. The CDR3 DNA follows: TGTGCCAGCAGCTCCCGGACGCCGGATGGCTACACCTTC.